The 20 T cell receptor beta chains below come from one sample, sequenced in a study of CD8 T cells in ankylosing spondylitis. TCRdb processed the 5' RACE reads anew with MiXCR; each CDR3 protein has one entry. The table has some 250,000 distinct CDR3 sequences, under 30% seen once; the top ten hold 0.5% to 0.75%. Sequencing was carried out using blood, either unsorted or a sorted T cell fraction (not recorded which). The receptors here all came from a male donor with ankylosing spondylitis or in good health (not recorded which).

In this sample, this clonotype turned up once. This rearrangement joins TRBV20-1 to TRBJ2-3; the D is unclear. Germline loops: CDR1 DFQATT, CDR2 SNEGSKA (reference sequence). The germline V and J ends were trimmed by 6 bases and 2 bases, with 12 bases remaining between them. The CDR3 runs 13 residues. This CDR3 is CSANSRATDTQYF. The CDR3 DNA is TGCAGTGCCAATTCCCGGGCCACAGATACGCAGTATTTT.

This clonotype came up many times. The rearrangement uses TRBV28 and TRBJ2-2; 15 bases fit TRBD2. V dropped 6 bases and J dropped 5; count of bases not matched to a gene: 10. CDR3 length: 18 amino acids. Germline V gene lookup returns CDR1 MDHEN and CDR2 SYDVKM. DNA of the CDR3: TGTGCCAGCAGAATCAGGACTAGCGGGGGGGCCAGGACCGGGGAGCTGTTTTTT. It is translated as CASRIRTSGGARTGELFF.

This clonotype was seen only a few times. The V gene is TRBV10-3, the J gene TRBJ2-2; no firm D call. V lost 0 bases to trimming and J lost 1 base, with 6 bases between them. The CDR3 runs 15 residues. Germline values: CDR1 ENHRY, CDR2 SYGVKD. The CDR3 sequence is CAISESPENTGELFF. CDR3 sequence (DNA): TGTGCCATCAGTGAGTCGCCCGAGAACACCGGGGAGCTGTTTTTT.

The rearrangement joins TRBV20-1 to TRBJ2-5; D may match TRBD1 or TRBD2 (5 bases each). V lost 3 bases and J lost 0, with 14 bases in between. Per the germline V gene, CDR1 is DFQATT and CDR2 is SNEGSKA (reference sequence). The CDR3 length is 15 residues. CDR3 in DNA: TGCAGTGCTAGGGTAGGGACCTGGTACCAAGAGACCCAGTACTTC. Translation: CSARVGTWYQETQYF.

There are many counts of this clonotype. The chain is built from TRBV6-5 and TRBJ1-5; D remains unclear. V was trimmed by 2 bases and J by 1 base, leaving 9 bases between them. Germline V gene lookup returns CDR1 MNHEY and CDR2 SVGAGI. The CDR3 consists of 15 residues. In DNA form, the CDR3 reads TGTGCCAGCAGTTACGAGCCAAAAAGCAATCAGCCCCAGCATTTT. This sequence encodes CASSYEPKSNQPQHF.

This clonotype was seen at least ten times. The V call is TRBV20-1, the J call TRBJ1-5; D uncertain. CDR1 is DFQATT and CDR2 is SNEGSKA in the germline V gene (reference sequence). CDR3 length: 11 residues. V was shortened by 6 bases and J by 4 bases, with 7 bases between the two germline ends. The CDR3 region has the DNA TGCAGTGCCTCCTTAAATCAGCCCCAGCATTTT. The encoded protein is CSASLNQPQHF.

In this sample, this clonotype turned up many times. V gene TRBV12-3 or TRBV12-4 combines with J gene TRBJ2-3; the D gene is possibly TRBD2 (7 bases). V was cut by 6 bases and J by 7 bases, with 20 bases left in between. The CDR3 loop spans 15 amino acids. The CDR3 sequence: CASSPIGGGPNTQYF. In DNA form, the CDR3 reads TGTGCCAGCAGCCCCATTGGGGGGGGGCCTAATACGCAGTATTTT.

This clonotype was picked up many times. This chain connects TRBV29-1 to TRBJ2-5; TRBD1 aligns across 9 bases. This CDR3 has 13 amino acids. V was pared by 5 bases and J by 2 bases, with 3 bases of the junction left unmatched. Germline assignment: CDR1 SQVTM and CDR2 ANQGSEA. In nucleotides, the CDR3 is TGCAGCGTTCAGGGGACAGGGCAAGAGACCCAGTACTTC. Protein sequence: CSVQGTGQETQYF.

This clonotype was observed a few times. The chain joins TRBV20-1 to TRBJ2-4; D may be TRBD1 or TRBD2 (5 bases each). Between the trimmed V and J ends, which lost 5 bases and 3 bases, there was a span of 14 bases. CDR1 DFQATT and CDR2 SNEGSKA come from the germline V gene (reference sequence). CDR3 length equals 14 residues. In DNA, the CDR3 is TGCAGTGCTCAGCCTTCGGGACGCAAAAACATTCAGTACTTC. This translates into CSAQPSGRKNIQYF.

This clonotype has a count of ten or more. The V call is TRBV20-1, the J call TRBJ2-1; TRBD2 matches 9 bases. The CDR3 covers 15 residues. From germline, CDR1 is DFQATT and CDR2 SNEGSKA (reference sequence). Trimming removed 6 bases from V and 4 bases from J; junction bases left unmatched: 10. The CDR3 sequence: CSARPIAGVYNEQFF. The CDR3 nucleotides read TGCAGTGCGAGACCAATAGCGGGGGTATACAATGAGCAGTTCTTC.

The chain combines TRBV18 with TRBJ2-5, with unresolved D. The CDR3 is 13 residues long. Trimming pared 0 bases from V and 3 bases from J, leaving 5 bases between. Germline CDR1 reads KGHSH; CDR2 reads LQKENI. The CDR3 region is CASSPPSKETQYF. In nucleotides, the CDR3 is TGTGCCAGCTCACCACCGTCTAAAGAGACCCAGTACTTC. The entire variable domain, with the rest obtained from reference TRBV18 and TRBJ2-5, is as follows: NAGVMQNPRHLVRRRGQEARLRCSPMKGHSHVYWYRQLPEEGLKFMVYLQKENIIDESGMPKERFSAEFPKEGPSILRIQQVVRGDSAAYFCASSPPSKETQYFGPGTRLLVL.

The V call is TRBV20-1, the J call TRBJ2-2, with D maybe TRBD2 (7 bases). Germline CDR1 and CDR2: DFQATT and SNEGSKA (reference sequence). The V and J ends lost 0 bases and 5 bases respectively, with 13 bases between them. CDR3 length: 15 amino acids. This chain's CDR3 is CSAREGGARTGELFF. The CDR3 DNA follows: TGCAGTGCTAGAGAGGGGGGGGCGAGGACCGGGGAGCTGTTTTTT.

This clonotype was detected ten times or more. The chain uses TRBV5-1 and TRBJ2-7; D is perhaps TRBD1 (5 bases). The CDR3 is made up of 15 amino acids. CDR1 is SGHRS and CDR2 is YFSETQ in the germline V gene. Trimming took 1 base from V and 3 from J, leaving 14 bases between them. The CDR3 nucleotides are TGCGCCAGCAGCTTGATGAGTCAGGGATACTACGAGCAGTACTTC. This encodes CASSLMSQGYYEQYF.

With regard to this clonotype: A much larger clone differs by one base, so this may be a read error. The rearrangement uses TRBV4-1 and TRBJ2-1, with a tentative D call TRBD1 (5 bases). The CDR3 extends over 17 amino acids. CDR1 is MGHRA and CDR2 is YSYEKL in the germline V gene. V was shortened by 0 bases and J by 7 bases, with 19 bases between the two germline ends. CDR3 amino acids: CASSQDLVKGRRNEQFF. CDR3 in DNA: TGCGCCAGCAGCCAAGATCTGGTCAAGGGGCGCAGGAATGAGCAGTTCTTC.

This clonotype was observed many times. This chain connects TRBV7-2 to TRBJ2-3; D gene uncertain. The V end lost 1 base, the J end lost 3 bases, and 8 bases lay between the germline ends. This CDR3 region has 14 residues. The germline CDR1 and CDR2 sequences are SGHTA and FQGNSA. CDR3 sequence (DNA): TGTGCCAGCAGCTTAGGAGTTCTAACAGATACGCAGTATTTT. Translation gives CASSLGVLTDTQYF.

This clonotype turned up a few times. The chain uses TRBV7-8 and TRBJ1-1, with 7 bases that match TRBD1. With 6 bases clipped from V and 4 bases from J, the junction kept 2 bases outside the gene matches. Germline values: CDR1 SGHVS, CDR2 FQNEAQ. The length of the CDR3 is 12 residues. CDR3 coding DNA: TGTGCCAGCAGACGACAGGGCACTGAAGCTTTCTTT. Translation gives CASRRQGTEAFF.

In this sample, this clonotype turned up a few times. The chain has TRBV10-3 and TRBJ1-6; 10 nucleotides agree with TRBD1. The V gene end was trimmed by 4 bases and the J gene end by 7 bases; junction bases not matched to a gene: 1. Germline V lookup: CDR1 ENHRY, CDR2 SYGVKD. The CDR3 has 14 residues. The CDR3 DNA is TGTGCCATCAGTGCGGGACAGGGGAATTCACCCCTCCACTTT. Translating gives CAISAGQGNSPLHF.

The V and J genes are TRBV15 and TRBJ2-7; D unresolved. Trimming stripped 0 bases from V and 3 bases from J, with 9 bases between. The CDR3 runs 14 residues. Germline V gives CDR1 LNHNV, CDR2 YYDKDF (reference sequence). The CDR3 nucleotides read TGTGCCACCAGCAGAGAGCTATTCGGCTACGAGCAGTACTTC. It encodes CATSRELFGYEQYF. The full variable domain, rest sourced from reference TRBV15 and TRBJ2-7, is DAMVIQNPRYQVTQFGKPVTLSCSQTLNHNVMYWYQQKSSQAPKLLFHYYDKDFNNEADTPDNFQSRRPNTSFCFLDIRSPGLGDTAMYLCATSRELFGYEQYFGPGTRLTVT.

This clonotype occurred many times. The chain has TRBV6-5 and TRBJ1-1, with D possibly being TRBD1 (6 bases). Per germline, CDR1 MNHEY and CDR2 SVGAGI. V shed 0 bases and J shed 5 bases, with 16 bases lying between them. The CDR3 sequence is 16 residues long. The CDR3 region is CASSYSRQAGETEAFF. CDR3 DNA sequence: TGTGCCAGCAGTTACTCGAGGCAGGCAGGGGAGACTGAAGCTTTCTTT.

The V gene is TRBV3-1, the J gene TRBJ2-2, with D perhaps TRBD2 (6 bases). Trimming took 4 bases from V and 6 from J, leaving 9 bases between them. CDR1 LGHDT and CDR2 YNNKEL come from the germline V gene (reference sequence). The CDR3 runs 13 residues. DNA for the CDR3: TGTGCCAGCAGCCGACTAGTTTCCGGGGAGCTGTTTTTT. It is translated as CASSRLVSGELFF.